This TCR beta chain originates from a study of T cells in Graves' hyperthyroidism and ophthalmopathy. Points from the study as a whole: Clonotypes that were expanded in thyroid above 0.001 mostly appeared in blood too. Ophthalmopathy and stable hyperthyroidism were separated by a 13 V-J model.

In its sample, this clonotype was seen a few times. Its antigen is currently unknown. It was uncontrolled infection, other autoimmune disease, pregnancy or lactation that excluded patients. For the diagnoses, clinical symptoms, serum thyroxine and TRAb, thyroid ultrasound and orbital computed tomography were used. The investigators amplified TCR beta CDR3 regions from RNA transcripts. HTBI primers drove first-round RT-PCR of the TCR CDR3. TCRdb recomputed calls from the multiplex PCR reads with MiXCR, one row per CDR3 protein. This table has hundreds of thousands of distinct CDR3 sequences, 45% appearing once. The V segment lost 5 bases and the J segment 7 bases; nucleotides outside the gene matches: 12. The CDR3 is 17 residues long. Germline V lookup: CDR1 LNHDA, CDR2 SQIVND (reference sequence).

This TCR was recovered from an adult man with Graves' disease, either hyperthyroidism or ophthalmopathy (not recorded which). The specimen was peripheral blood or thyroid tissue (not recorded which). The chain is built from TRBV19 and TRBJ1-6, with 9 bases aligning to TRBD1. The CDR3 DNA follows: TGTGCCAGTAGTCCCCAAACCGCGACAGGGGGGAATTCACCCCTCCACTTT. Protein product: CASSPQTATGGNSPLHF.